A selection of T cell receptor beta chains follows, all from one sample in a study of CD8 T cells in Susac syndrome. TCRdb re-called the immunoSEQ multiplex PCR reads with MiXCR, one entry per CDR3 protein. The sample consists of 300,000 to 350,000 distinct CDR3 sequences, roughly 94% of them appearing once. Sample: CD4+ T cells from PBMCs. The receptors shown here come from a human donor with multiple sclerosis. Both conserved end residues are part of each CDR3. D genes are given only for firm matches. Some rows have no size entry. The others give once, few or many, or a class for an expanded clone.

d_call	v_call	j_call	clone_size	cdr3_aa	cdr3_nt
TRBD2	TRBV3-1	TRBJ2-1	-	CASSLRLAVYNEQFF	TGTGCCAGCAGCCTTCGACTAGCGGTGTACAATGAGCAGTTCTTC
-	TRBV2	TRBJ1-1	-	CASISDRDTEAFF	TGTGCCAGCATTTCGGACAGAGACACTGAAGCTTTCTTT
-	TRBV19	TRBJ1-3	-	CASSFASPSGNTIYF	TGTGCCAGTAGTTTCGCCTCCCCCTCTGGAAACACCATATATTTT
-	TRBV3-1	TRBJ1-6	few	CASSQEGRNSPLHF	TGTGCCAGCAGCCAAGAGGGCCGAAATTCACCCCTCCACTTT
TRBD2	TRBV6-5	TRBJ2-4	-	CASSRLAEKNIQYF	TGTGCCAGCAGTAGACTAGCGGAAAAAAACATTCAGTACTTC
-	TRBV12-3/TRBV12-4	TRBJ2-7	-	CASSTGDGPYEQYF	TGTGCCAGCAGTACCGGGGACGGACCCTACGAGCAGTACTTC
-	TRBV11-2	TRBJ2-5	-	CASSLDGRSGETQYF	TGTGCCAGCAGCTTAGATGGGAGGTCCGGGGAGACCCAGTACTTC
-	TRBV23-1	TRBJ1-2	-	CASSQSTADIYGYTF	TGCGCCAGCAGTCAATCTACAGCCGATATCTATGGCTACACCTTC
-	TRBV7-2	TRBJ2-7	-	CASSLGVNSHEQYF	TGTGCCAGCAGCTTAGGAGTCAATTCCCACGAGCAGTACTTC
TRBD2	TRBV30	TRBJ2-7	few	CAWKVAGAREQYF	TGTGCCTGGAAGGTAGCGGGAGCGCGCGAGCAGTACTTC
TRBD1	TRBV19	TRBJ1-2	-	CATQTTGPYGYTF	TGTGCCACGCAGACGACAGGGCCATATGGCTACACCTTC
-	TRBV6-2/TRBV6-3	TRBJ2-2	-	CASDRDAGAGELFF	TGTGCCAGTGACCGGGACGCTGGGGCCGGGGAGCTGTTTTTT
-	TRBV20-1	TRBJ1-1	-	CSARDLQGGVNTEAFF	TGCAGTGCTAGAGATCTACAGGGTGGCGTGAACACTGAAGCTTTCTTT
TRBD1	TRBV28	TRBJ2-7	-	CATEQGLSYEQYF	TGTGCCACAGAACAGGGGCTCTCCTACGAGCAGTACTTC
-	TRBV15	TRBJ2-7	-	CATSREDNYDQYF	TGTGCCACCAGCAGAGAAGACAACTACGATCAGTACTTC
-	TRBV6-6	TRBJ2-7	-	CASSPAGREVYEQYF	TGTGCCAGCAGTCCTGCCGGCAGGGAAGTCTACGAGCAGTACTTC
-	TRBV7-2	TRBJ2-2	-	CATEASSNTGELFF	TGTGCCACCGAAGCGTCCTCGAACACCGGGGAGCTGTTTTTT
TRBD2	TRBV23-1	TRBJ2-3	-	CASSQRSGLDTTDTQYF	TGCGCCAGCAGTCAAAGATCCGGACTAGACACCACAGATACGCAGTATTTT
-	TRBV5-6	TRBJ2-5	-	CASRLGRGETQYF	TGTGCCAGCAGACTAGGACGCGGGGAGACCCAGTACTTC
-	TRBV20-1	TRBJ2-1	once	CSAQGGGEHGNEQFF	TGCAGCGCACAGGGTGGAGGGGAGCACGGGAATGAGCAGTTCTTC
-	TRBV20-1	TRBJ1-1	-	CSAGNNRENTEAFF	TGCAGTGCTGGGAATAATAGGGAGAACACTGAAGCTTTCTTT
-	TRBV9	TRBJ2-3	-	CASSVVGIYADTQYF	TGTGCCAGCAGCGTAGTAGGGATCTATGCAGATACGCAGTATTTT
-	TRBV3-1	TRBJ2-4	-	CASSQRGSQNIQYF	TGTGCCAGCAGCCAGCGGGGATCTCAAAACATTCAGTACTTC
-	TRBV11-2	TRBJ2-6	-	CASKGVVPGLSGANVLTF	TGTGCCAGCAAGGGTGTAGTCCCAGGACTCTCTGGGGCCAACGTCCTGACTTTC
-	TRBV5-1	TRBJ2-3	-	CASSLVGDTSTDTQYF	TGCGCCAGCAGCTTAGTGGGGGACACTAGCACAGATACGCAGTATTTT
TRBD2	TRBV14	TRBJ2-3	-	CASSTSPPALAGAGNTQYF	TGTGCCAGCAGCACCAGCCCCCCCGCACTAGCGGGAGCGGGAAATACGCAGTATTTT